This TCR beta chain was retrieved from a study of T cell responses to AZD1222 COVID-19 vaccine. Second-dose schedules of about 4 or about 12 weeks were combined. The CDR3 consists of 15 residues. Deletions cut 5 bases from V and 0 bases from J, with 13 bases between. Germline V lookup: CDR1 SGHDN, CDR2 FVKESK. Only in-frame clones appear in the TCRdb table, and some are missing; sequencing was by immunoSEQ multiplex PCR. This table has 100,000 to 150,000 clones, about 93% appearing once. Comments on this clone: The antigen is not known.

Study observations and caveats: The donor cohort was predominantly white British with a female majority, and clonal diversity may have been underestimated.

Here the sequenced sample was peripheral blood, taken 28 days after the second AZD1222 dose. The chain combines TRBV14 with TRBJ1-1, with TRBD1 as a possible D gene (5 bases). The receptor's source is an adult who received the AZD1222 COVID-19 vaccine. In DNA form, the CDR3 reads TGTGCCAGCAGCGTCCCCGGACATCTGAACACTGAAGCTTTCTTT. Amino acid sequence: CASSVPGHLNTEAFF.